This paragraph reports one T cell receptor beta chain. The antigen remains unidentified. The data originate from a study of cytomegalovirus exposure and HLA in healthy donors. General study findings and limits: Overall, around 160 TCR beta chains were annotated as cytomegalovirus-associated. In vitro testing confirmed a few CMV-associated chains as specific for CMV antigens. TCR beta sequences reportedly predicted the HLA-A and HLA-B alleles of most subjects accurately.

In the PCR, 60 Vbeta and 13 Jbeta primers were used. In the original processing: Roughly 12 million shared chains were among about 80 million unique TCR beta chains counted in a later analysis. Generated by immunoSEQ multiplex PCR, the TCRdb table keeps only in-frame clones and is missing some. The D gene and trimming were derived from the DNA, and the V and J assignments and clone size from that table. This sample's clone table lists over 60,000 clones. Sequencing input: PBMCs. This clonotype was sampled from a female donor in good health and CMV-seropositive.

The CDR3 protein is CASSQGTGFGYGYTF. The DNA of the CDR3 is TGTGCCAGCAGCCAAGGGACAGGTTTTGGCTATGGCTACACCTTC. This sequence joins TRBV7-9 and TRBJ1-2, with 8 bases that match TRBD1. Per the germline V gene, CDR1 is SEHNR and CDR2 is FQNEAQ (reference sequence). The V segment lost 5 bases and the J segment 4 bases; nucleotides outside the gene matches: 9. The CDR3 loop spans 15 amino acids.